Each of the 27 T cell receptor beta chains below was sequenced from the same sample in a study of post-analysis software for immune sequencing data (dated by TCRdb to about 2015). Results and caveats for the whole study, not just this receptor: Patients showed significantly higher frequencies than controls for a few TRBV segments, among them TRBV5-6, TRBV5-1 and TRBV20-1.

Their antigen targets remain unknown. Libraries were constructed by PCR. For sequencing, an Illumina HiSeq 2500 was employed. Unique molecular identifiers were incorporated into TCR beta cDNA libraries to reduce PCR and sequencing biases. TCRdb trimmed public reads at Q25 via fastp, called clones via MiXCR and kept in-frame beta chains. Identical CDR3 protein sequences are pooled into one entry, listed with their most common genes and DNA. For this sample there are about 770,000 distinct CDR3 sequences; under 60% appear just once. Approximately 4.4% of the sample comes from the top ten. Sequencing was performed on blood. Receptors originate from a girl aged 10 to 17 with multiple sclerosis.

This clonotype was observed a handful of times. The genes are TRBV27 and TRBJ1-1, with D perhaps matching TRBD1 (6 bases). V was shortened by 6 bases and J by 1 base, with 12 bases between the two germline ends. CDR3 size: 14 residues. Per germline, CDR1 MNHEY and CDR2 SMNVEV (reference sequence). The CDR3 DNA reads TGTGCCAGCAGGGCTTACAGGGAGAACACTGAAGCTTTCTTT. This encodes CASRAYRENTEAFF.

The J gene is TRBJ2-3, the V gene TRBV5-6; the match to TRBD2 covers 11 bases. The J segment lost 5 bases and the V segment lost 4 bases, leaving 9 bases of the junction unmatched. Germline V gene lookup returns CDR1 SGHDT and CDR2 YYEEEE. The CDR3 runs 16 residues. CDR3 bases: TGTGCCAGCAGCAAAACAGTGCTAGCGGGGGGAGATACGCAGTATTTT. This gives the protein CASSKTVLAGGDTQYF.

This clonotype was seen a few times. The CDR3 bases are TGTGCCAGCAGCCCCATCCCGACAGGGATTCAAGAGACCCAGTACTTC. Amino acids: CASSPIPTGIQETQYF. The chain combines TRBV11-2 with TRBJ2-5; 7 bases agree with TRBD1. The CDR3 loop spans 16 amino acids. V shed 5 bases and J 2 bases; nucleotides not matched to a gene: 11. Germline V lookup: CDR1 SGHAT, CDR2 FQNNGV. The whole variable domain, filled in from reference TRBV11-2 and TRBJ2-5, reads EAGVAQSPRYKIIEKRQSVAFWCNPISGHATLYWYQQILGQGPKLLIQFQNNGVVDDSQLPKDRFSAERLKGVDSTLKIQPAKLEDSAVYLCASSPIPTGIQETQYFGPGTRLLVL.

The chain has TRBV18 and TRBJ1-1, with TRBD1 matching 9 bases. In germline, CDR1 is KGHSH, CDR2 LQKENI. The CDR3 spans 15 residues. J gave up 6 bases and V 2 bases, and 7 bases lay outside the gene matches. DNA of the CDR3: TGTGCCAGCTCACCAAGGGGACAGGGCTGGGCTGAAGCTTTCTTT. It yields the protein CASSPRGQGWAEAFF. Full variable domain (remainder filled in from reference TRBV18 and TRBJ1-1): NAGVMQNPRHLVRRRGQEARLRCSPMKGHSHVYWYRQLPEEGLKFMVYLQKENIIDESGMPKERFSAEFPKEGPSILRIQQVVRGDSAAYFCASSPRGQGWAEAFFGQGTRLTVV.

As to this clonotype: A much larger clone differs by one base, so this may be a read error. V and J are TRBV10-3 and TRBJ1-2, with unresolved D. Germline lookup yields CDR1 ENHRY and CDR2 SYGVKD. The CDR3 is 13 residues long. DNA of the CDR3: TGTGCCATCAGTGAGGGGGATGGCTATGGCCACACCTTC. Protein product: CAISEGDGYGHTF.

This chain connects TRBV7-9 to TRBJ2-3; tentative D call: TRBD2 (5 bases). Germline V gene lookup returns CDR1 SEHNR and CDR2 FQNEAQ (reference sequence). Trimming stripped 8 bases from V and 1 base from J, with 22 bases between. The CDR3 sequence is 17 residues long. The CDR3 spells CASAPEGVFAGTDTQYF. The CDR3 DNA reads TGTGCCAGCGCCCCCGAGGGAGTCTTCGCCGGCACAGATACGCAGTATTTT.

This clonotype has a handful of counts. The V call is TRBV3-1, the J call TRBJ2-4; D may correspond to TRBD1 or TRBD2 (6 bases each). Germline V gene lookup returns CDR1 LGHDT and CDR2 YNNKEL (reference sequence). The CDR3 is 15 residues long. Trimming stripped 4 bases from V and 3 bases from J, with 13 bases between. The CDR3 is CASSPGAIDKNIQYF. DNA of the CDR3: TGTGCCAGCAGCCCGGGGGCGATAGACAAAAACATTCAGTACTTC.

The chain carries TRBV7-9 and TRBJ2-1; D is uncertain. Germline CDR1 SEHNR, CDR2 FQNEAQ (reference sequence). The CDR3 has 15 residues. Deletions cut 1 base from V and 6 bases from J, with 13 bases between. The CDR3 region is CASSLVAPVFNEQFF. The DNA for the CDR3 is TGTGCCAGCAGCTTAGTGGCGCCCGTATTCAATGAGCAGTTCTTC.

This clonotype was picked up many times. V is TRBV4-2 and J is TRBJ2-7, with 8 nucleotides matching TRBD1. In germline, CDR1 is LGHNA, CDR2 YNFKEQ. Unmatched junction bases numbered 4, after V lost 5 bases and J lost 1 base. The CDR3 sequence is 14 residues long. The CDR3 DNA sequence: TGTGCCAGCAGCTCGCAGGGGGCTTCCTACGAGCAGTACTTC. Amino acid sequence: CASSSQGASYEQYF.

The chain combines TRBV5-5 with TRBJ2-2; D remains unclear. Germline assignment: CDR1 SGHKS and CDR2 YYEKEE (reference sequence). The CDR3 totals 15 residues. Trimming removed 0 bases from V and 5 bases from J, with 11 bases in between. In DNA form, the CDR3 reads TGTGCCAGCAGCTTGGCTTCAGAGACAACCGGGGAGCTGTTTTTT. It codes for CASSLASETTGELFF.

A single count supports this clonotype. The gene calls are TRBV13 and TRBJ2-5; 7 positions agree with TRBD1. Germline V gene data show CDR1 as PRHDT and CDR2 as FYEKMQ (reference sequence). CDR3 length: 14 amino acids. Trimming at V came to 5 bases and at J to 3 bases, leaving 6 bases not matched to a gene. CDR3 in DNA: TGTGCCAGCAGCACCCGGACAGGAGAAGAGACCCAGTACTTC. It is translated as CASSTRTGEETQYF.

This chain links TRBV6-1 with TRBJ2-7; TRBD1 matches 7 bases. The CDR3 consists of 16 residues. Germline V gene data show CDR1 as MNHNS and CDR2 as SASEGT. The V gene end was trimmed by 0 bases and the J gene end by 6 bases; junction bases not matched to a gene: 11. In nucleotides, the CDR3 is TGTGCCAGCAGTGAAGCAACGGGGACAGTTTTGGGCGAGCAGTACTTC. It is translated as CASSEATGTVLGEQYF.

This clonotype was detected a few times. This chain connects TRBV6-5 to TRBJ2-7; no definite D call. There are 13 residues in the CDR3. The V gene's germline CDR1 is MNHEY and CDR2 SVGAGI. V lost 5 bases, J lost 4 bases, and 12 bases lay in between. This CDR3 reads CASSRLSLYEQYF. CDR3 sequence (DNA): TGTGCCAGCAGTCGATTGTCCTTATACGAGCAGTACTTC.

The table lists this clonotype with a few counts. V and J are TRBV15 and TRBJ2-5; no firm D call. The V end lost 0 bases, the J end lost 2 bases, and 13 bases lay between the germline ends. CDR1 is LNHNV and CDR2 is YYDKDF in the germline V gene (reference sequence). The CDR3 loop spans 16 amino acids. The CDR3 DNA reads as TGTGCCACCAGCAGAGAGGAACCCTGGCGACAAGAGACCCAGTACTTC. This translates into CATSREEPWRQETQYF. The full variable domain, with the rest looked up from reference TRBV15 and TRBJ2-5, is DAMVIQNPRYQVTQFGKPVTLSCSQTLNHNVMYWYQQKSSQAPKLLFHYYDKDFNNEADTPDNFQSRRPNTSFCFLDIRSPGLGDTAMYLCATSREEPWRQETQYFGPGTRLLVL.

The V gene is TRBV6-6, the J gene TRBJ2-1; 10 nucleotides line up with TRBD2. J gave up 6 bases and V 4 bases, and 9 bases lay outside the gene matches. CDR1 and CDR2 (germline): MNHNY, SVGAGI (reference sequence). This CDR3 comprises 16 residues. This CDR3 reads CASSSTPSGSFNEQFF. CDR3 DNA sequence: TGTGCCAGCAGTTCAACCCCTAGCGGGAGCTTCAATGAGCAGTTCTTC.

The V gene is TRBV5-1, the J gene TRBJ1-1; TRBD1 might be the D (5 bases). Per the germline V gene, CDR1 is SGHRS and CDR2 is YFSETQ. CDR3 size: 17 residues. Trimming pared 2 bases from V and 0 bases from J, leaving 17 bases between. CDR3 sequence (DNA): TGCGCCAGCAGCTTTGGCCCCCGGGGGGGTATGAACACTGAAGCTTTCTTT. It is translated as CASSFGPRGGMNTEAFF.

This clonotype was counted between two and nine times. The J gene is TRBJ1-2, the V gene TRBV3-1; TRBD1 matches 7 bases. CDR3 length equals 17 residues. The V gene's germline CDR1 is LGHDT and CDR2 YNNKEL (reference sequence). V shed 0 bases and J 0 bases; nucleotides not matched to a gene: 7. The CDR3 here is CASSQDPGQLTNYGYTF. For the CDR3, the DNA is TGTGCCAGCAGCCAAGATCCGGGACAGCTTACTAACTATGGCTACACCTTC.

This chain joins TRBV6-1 and TRBJ2-7; tentative D call: TRBD2 (5 bases). Germline V gives CDR1 MNHNS, CDR2 SASEGT. This CDR3 comprises 13 residues. With 8 bases removed from V and 5 bases from J, the gap between germline ends came to 16 bases. The CDR3 region is CASSGNFMHEQYF. CDR3 DNA: TGTGCCAGCTCGGGGAATTTCATGCACGAGCAGTACTTC.

A word on this clonotype: No conserved phenylalanine or tryptophan is present at the end of the CDR3, so a read error is the likely explanation. The chain couples TRBV18 to TRBJ2-1; 8 bases agree with TRBD2. CDR3 length: 16 residues. V gave up 3 bases and J gave up 0 bases; unmatched junction bases: 4. CDR1 and CDR2 (germline): KGHSH, LQKENI. The CDR3 DNA sequence: TGTGCCAGCTCACCGAGAGCGGGAGCCTCCTACAATGAGCAGTTCTGC. It encodes CASSPRAGASYNEQFC.

This clonotype was seen a single time. The V and J genes are TRBV5-1 and TRBJ1-1, with D unclear. This CDR3 region has 14 residues. Per germline, CDR1 SGHRS and CDR2 YFSETQ. V was pared by 0 bases and J by 4 bases, with 10 bases between. In DNA, the CDR3 is TGCGCCAGCAGCTTGGTGGACGCGGGCACTGAAGCTTTCTTT. It codes for CASSLVDAGTEAFF.

CDR3 nucleotides: TGTGCCAGCAGCCGGGACTCAGACACCCAAGAGACCCAGTACTTC. Protein product: CASSRDSDTQETQYF. The chain joins TRBV3-1 to TRBJ2-5; D possibly corresponds to TRBD2 (6 bases). The germline gives CDR1 LGHDT, CDR2 YNNKEL (reference sequence). This CDR3 has 15 residues. Trimming removed 4 bases from V and 1 base from J, with 13 bases in between.

This clonotype has only a few counts. In nucleotides, the CDR3 is TGTGCCAGCAGCCCACCCGTAGGCACCTATAATTCACCCCTCCACTTT. It codes for CASSPPVGTYNSPLHF. The rearrangement links TRBV7-2 to TRBJ1-6; unclear D gene. This CDR3 contains 16 residues. V was clipped by 5 bases and J by 2 bases, with 13 bases between them. Germline V gene sequence: CDR1 SGHTA, CDR2 FQGNSA.

The V gene is TRBV6-5, the J gene TRBJ1-1; 10 bases match TRBD1. Trimming at V came to 3 bases and at J to 3 bases, leaving 13 bases not matched to a gene. This CDR3 spans 18 amino acids. The germline V gene has CDR1 MNHEY and CDR2 SVGAGI. The CDR3: CASSYRGTGVPKHTEAFF. CDR3 bases: TGTGCCAGCAGTTATCGCGGGACAGGGGTTCCAAAACACACTGAAGCTTTCTTT.

The chain links TRBV5-1 to TRBJ2-3, with 7 bases fitting TRBD2. Germline V gives CDR1 SGHRS, CDR2 YFSETQ. CDR3 size: 16 residues. V lost 0 bases, J lost 1 base, and 5 bases stayed unmatched. CDR3 residues: CASSLEGRAGTDTQYF. CDR3 bases: TGCGCCAGCAGCTTGGAGGGGAGGGCCGGCACAGATACGCAGTATTTT.

In its sample, this clonotype was seen a few times. The chain joins TRBV12-3 or TRBV12-4 to TRBJ2-3; 7 bases agree with TRBD2. The CDR3 totals 15 residues. J gave up 2 bases and V 6 bases, and 8 bases lay outside the gene matches. The CDR3 region is CASSSREWNTDTQYF. DNA of the CDR3: TGTGCCAGCAGCTCGCGGGAGTGGAACACAGATACGCAGTATTTT.

This clonotype was observed a handful of times. The genes are TRBV7-2 and TRBJ2-4; D is undetermined. The CDR3 contains 11 residues. The germline gives CDR1 SGHTA, CDR2 FQGNSA. V lost 2 bases and J lost 9, with 5 bases in between. CDR3 in amino acids: CASSLIGIQYF. As DNA, the CDR3 is TGTGCCAGCAGCTTAATAGGCATTCAGTACTTC.

V is TRBV7-9 and J is TRBJ2-1; 8 positions match TRBD2. The junction had 9 bases not matched to a gene; V was cut back by 1 base and J by 7 bases. The length of the CDR3 is 16 residues. The germline gives CDR1 SEHNR, CDR2 FQNEAQ (reference sequence). In nucleotides, the CDR3 is TGTGCCAGCAGCTTAGGTCCAGCGGGAGTGCAGAATGAGCAGTTCTTC. This codes for CASSLGPAGVQNEQFF.